The 30 T cell receptor beta chains listed next were all sequenced from one sample in a study of shared clonotypes between healthy human individuals. Measured with immunoSEQ multiplex PCR; TCRdb has only the in-frame clones, and not every one. Of around 2.3 million clones listed, 90% to 96% were seen once; the top ten hold around 0.13%. The sample was naive CD4+ T cells sorted from blood. Documented subset: CD45RA+ positively selected. The receptors were sampled from a man aged 18 to 30 in good health.

This clone was detected only once. The chain recombines TRBV7-2 with TRBJ2-3, with D perhaps matching TRBD1 or TRBD2 (5 bases each). V lost 4 bases, J lost 10 bases, and 15 bases lay in between. The CDR3 length is 13 residues. Germline V CDR1 and CDR2: SGHTA, FQGNSA. CDR3 sequence (DNA): TGTGCCAGCAGCTCGGGGCCTAAGGCCCCGCAGTATTTT. Its translation is CASSSGPKAPQYF.

This chain joins TRBV18 and TRBJ2-3; 8 nucleotides align to TRBD1. Per the germline V gene, CDR1 is KGHSH and CDR2 is LQKENI. The CDR3 has 13 residues. The ends lost 3 bases at V and 6 bases at J; junction bases unmatched: 2. CDR3 region: CASSPRQGDTQYF. CDR3 nucleotide sequence: TGTGCCAGCTCACCGCGACAGGGGGATACGCAGTATTTT.

The V gene is TRBV19, the J gene TRBJ2-3; D is uncertain. The length of the CDR3 is 14 residues. CDR1 is LNHDA, CDR2 SQIVND, per germline (reference sequence). The V end was cut by 1 base, the J end by 2 bases, with 7 bases between. CDR3 sequence (DNA): TGTGCCAGTAGTATAGCCCAACCCACAGATACGCAGTATTTT. It encodes CASSIAQPTDTQYF.

This rearrangement joins TRBV6-5 to TRBJ1-5, with D possibly TRBD1 on 6 matching bases. Germline V CDR1 and CDR2: MNHEY, SVGAGI. The CDR3 is 15 residues long. V was trimmed by 5 bases and J by 1 base, leaving 12 bases between them. CDR3 coding DNA: TGTGCCAGCAGTCCCTACGGGACAAGCAATCAGCCCCAGCATTTT. Amino acid sequence: CASSPYGTSNQPQHF.

This clone was picked up one time. V usage is TRBV9 and J usage is TRBJ2-4; 9 bases agree with TRBD2. The CDR3 length is 15 residues. The germline V gene encodes CDR1 SGDLS and CDR2 YYNGEE. The V gene end was trimmed by 4 bases and the J gene end by 5 bases; junction bases not matched to a gene: 7. CDR3 bases: TGTGCCAGCAGCCCCGGGACTAGCCCCGAAAACATTCAGTACTTC. Its protein product is CASSPGTSPENIQYF.

The chain employs TRBV6-1 and TRBJ2-4; no clear D. Germline V gene lookup returns CDR1 MNHNS and CDR2 SASEGT. The length of the CDR3 is 14 residues. V dropped 6 bases and J dropped 0 bases, with 9 bases sitting between them. CDR3 amino acids: CASSEVIAKNIQYF. The CDR3 DNA is TGTGCCAGCAGCGAGGTAATAGCCAAAAACATTCAGTACTTC.

This chain connects TRBV27 to TRBJ2-2; TRBD1 matches 10 bases. V lost 5 bases, J lost 0 bases, and 18 bases stayed unmatched. The germline gives CDR1 MNHEY, CDR2 SMNVEV (reference sequence). The CDR3 loop spans 21 amino acids. CDR3 protein: CASSKDRGPYESGPNTGELFF. CDR3 in DNA: TGTGCCAGCAGTAAAGACAGGGGGCCGTATGAGTCGGGACCGAACACCGGGGAGCTGTTTTTT.

The chain combines TRBV6-1 with TRBJ2-5, with D perhaps being TRBD1 or TRBD2 (5 bases each). The CDR3 is 13 residues long. Trimming pared 4 bases from V and 3 bases from J, leaving 9 bases between. Germline V gene data show CDR1 as MNHNS and CDR2 as SASEGT. The DNA for the CDR3 is TGTGCCAGCAGTGGGGGACCTAAAGAGACCCAGTACTTC. Protein sequence: CASSGGPKETQYF.

V gene TRBV29-1 combines with J gene TRBJ1-3; D call uncertain. This CDR3 is built from 14 residues. CDR1 is SQVTM, CDR2 ANQGSEA, per germline. Trimming removed 7 bases from V and 0 bases from J, with 13 bases in between. CDR3 bases: TGCAGCGCCCGCTTTACTAGCTCTGGAAACACCATATATTTT. It specifies CSARFTSSGNTIYF.

The chain links TRBV6-6 to TRBJ1-1; the match to TRBD1 covers 7 bases. The CDR3 covers 15 residues. Germline V gene data show CDR1 as MNHNY and CDR2 as SVGAGI (reference sequence). Losses at the gene ends were 7 bases for V and 1 base for J; bases not matched to a gene: 9. CDR3 sequence: CASTRTGQSNTEAFF. CDR3 in DNA: TGTGCCAGCACCCGGACGGGACAGTCGAACACTGAAGCTTTCTTT.

The genes are TRBV5-1 and TRBJ1-6; D may be TRBD1 (6 bases). The germline CDR1 and CDR2 sequences are SGHRS and YFSETQ. The V gene lost 0 bases and the J gene lost 8 bases, with 15 bases spanning the gap. The CDR3 is 16 residues long. Here the CDR3 DNA reads TGCGCCAGCAGCTTGGCGGACAGCCAGCAGCATTCACCCCTCCACTTT. This gives the protein CASSLADSQQHSPLHF.

V is TRBV5-6 and J is TRBJ1-2; D not certain. There are 14 residues in the CDR3. Trimming removed 3 bases from V and 5 bases from J, with 14 bases in between. Germline values: CDR1 SGHDT, CDR2 YYEEEE. CDR3 in amino acids: CASSWPDGVYGYTF. CDR3 bases: TGTGCCAGCAGCTGGCCGGACGGGGTTTATGGCTACACCTTC.

The chain is built from TRBV7-8 and TRBJ1-6, with D maybe TRBD1 (5 bases). The germline V and J ends were trimmed by 2 bases and 1 base, with 18 bases remaining between them. Looked up from germline, CDR1 is SGHVS and CDR2 is FQNEAQ. The CDR3 consists of 19 residues. The CDR3, as DNA: TGTGCCAGCAGCTTACCCGGTCGGGGGGAATGGTCCTATAATTCACCCCTCCACTTT. The encoded protein is CASSLPGRGEWSYNSPLHF.

The rearrangement uses TRBV9 and TRBJ2-7; the match to TRBD2 covers 12 bases. CDR3 size: 14 residues. The junction had 2 bases not matched to a gene; V was cut back by 1 base and J by 6 bases. Germline values: CDR1 SGDLS, CDR2 YYNGEE. The CDR3 loop reads CASSVTSGRREQYF. CDR3 nucleotide sequence: TGTGCCAGCAGCGTAACTAGCGGGAGGCGCGAGCAGTACTTC.

Concerning this clone: The sample carries other DNA sequences with the same CDR3. The chain employs TRBV6-5 and TRBJ2-7; 10 nucleotides line up with TRBD1. V lost 0 bases, J lost 0 bases, and 2 bases stayed unmatched. CDR3 size: 16 residues. Germline V lookup: CDR1 MNHEY, CDR2 SVGAGI. The CDR3 DNA reads TGTGCCAGCAGTTACTCTAGGACAGGGGGCTCCTACGAGCAGTACTTC. This sequence encodes CASSYSRTGGSYEQYF.

About this clone itself: Distinct nucleotide sequences in the sample also encode this CDR3. The V gene is TRBV5-1, the J gene TRBJ1-4; 10 nucleotides align to TRBD1. CDR1 and CDR2 from the germline V gene are SGHRS and YFSETQ. Trimming took 4 bases from V and 8 from J; bases not matched to a gene: 5. The CDR3 runs 14 residues. The CDR3 nucleotides are TGCGCCAGCAGCGGGGGACAGGGGAGAGAAAAACTGTTTTTT. Amino acid sequence: CASSGGQGREKLFF.

The chain links TRBV6-5 to TRBJ1-6, with 9 bases fitting TRBD1. CDR3 length: 15 residues. The trim removed 5 bases at V and 6 bases at J, leaving 5 bases unmatched. The germline gives CDR1 MNHEY, CDR2 SVGAGI. CDR3 coding DNA: TGTGCCAGCAGTACGGGACAGGGATTTAATTCACCCCTCCACTTT. It yields the protein CASSTGQGFNSPLHF.

V usage is TRBV29-1 and J usage is TRBJ2-2; D is perhaps TRBD2 (6 bases). CDR3 length: 14 amino acids. V was shortened by 6 bases and J by 1 base, with 12 bases between the two germline ends. Germline assignment: CDR1 SQVTM and CDR2 ANQGSEA. The DNA for the CDR3 is TGCAGCGTGGCGGGACCGCTGAACACCGGGGAGCTGTTTTTT. Translated, it gives CSVAGPLNTGELFF.

The rearrangement uses TRBV4-1 and TRBJ2-3, with 7 bases matching TRBD2. From germline, CDR1 is MGHRA and CDR2 YSYEKL. The V segment lost 2 bases and the J segment 6 bases; nucleotides outside the gene matches: 17. There are 18 residues in the CDR3. The CDR3 coding sequence is TGCGCCAGCAGCCAAAGGCCTTTTGTGGCGGGAGAAGATGATACGCAGTATTTT. Residues: CASSQRPFVAGEDDTQYF.

The V call is TRBV18, the J call TRBJ1-5; 8 bases match TRBD1. Germline V gives CDR1 KGHSH, CDR2 LQKENI. Trimming took 5 bases from V and 6 from J; bases not matched to a gene: 6. This CDR3 spans 14 amino acids. CDR3 protein: CASSATGGGQPQHF. The CDR3 nucleotides read TGTGCCAGCTCAGCAACAGGGGGTGGTCAGCCCCAGCATTTT.

The chain has TRBV2 and TRBJ2-1; either TRBD1 or TRBD2 may supply D (5 bases each). V lost 6 bases, J lost 6 bases, and 12 bases lay in between. The germline V gene has CDR1 SNHLY and CDR2 FYNNEI. This CDR3 contains 13 residues. Here the CDR3 reads CASRRGLGNEQFF. The CDR3 DNA reads TGTGCCAGCAGACGGGGCCTCGGCAATGAGCAGTTCTTC. Full variable domain (outside the CDR3, taken from reference TRBV2 and TRBJ2-1): EPEVTQTPSHQVTQMGQEVILRCVPISNHLYFYWYRQILGQKVEFLVSFYNNEISEKSEIFDDQFSVERPDGSNFTLKIRSTKLEDSAMYFCASRRGLGNEQFFGPGTRLTVL.

The chain couples TRBV9 to TRBJ2-5; either TRBD1 or TRBD2 may supply D (5 bases each). Germline V lookup: CDR1 SGDLS, CDR2 YYNGEE. The CDR3 is made up of 15 amino acids. V lost 3 bases, J lost 4 bases, and 16 bases lay in between. The CDR3 sequence: CASSARTGLRETQYF. The CDR3 nucleotides read TGTGCCAGCAGCGCCCGAACAGGACTGCGAGAGACCCAGTACTTC.

This chain links TRBV5-1 with TRBJ1-1; 10 bases agree with TRBD1. Trimming at V came to 4 bases and at J to 4 bases, leaving 7 bases not matched to a gene. This CDR3 spans 15 amino acids. Germline V gene data show CDR1 as SGHRS and CDR2 as YFSETQ. CDR3 sequence: CASSPGGTGATEAFF. CDR3 coding DNA: TGCGCCAGCAGCCCAGGCGGGACAGGGGCCACTGAAGCTTTCTTT.

The chain recombines TRBV14 with TRBJ1-1, with 9 bases aligning to TRBD1. V was pared by 4 bases and J by 1 base, with 10 bases of the junction left unmatched. Germline V gene sequence: CDR1 SGHDN, CDR2 FVKESK. This CDR3 contains 17 residues. The CDR3 loop reads CASSPLGQGMGNTEAFF. The CDR3 region has the DNA TGTGCCAGCAGCCCCCTGGGACAGGGTATGGGGAACACTGAAGCTTTCTTT.

The rearrangement links TRBV19 to TRBJ1-4; D unresolved. V dropped 3 bases and J dropped 7 bases, with 12 bases sitting between them. CDR3 length: 14 amino acids. CDR1 is LNHDA, CDR2 SQIVND, per germline (reference sequence). This chain's CDR3 is CASSILGETEKLFF. In DNA form, the CDR3 reads TGTGCCAGTAGTATTCTGGGAGAAACTGAAAAACTGTTTTTT.

The chain links TRBV6-1 to TRBJ2-7; D not resolved. The V and J ends lost 1 base and 3 bases respectively, with 10 bases between them. This CDR3 contains 14 residues. Germline values: CDR1 MNHNS, CDR2 SASEGT. For the CDR3, the DNA is TGTGCCAGCAGTGAAGGGACCTCACTCTACGAGCAGTACTTC. Its translation is CASSEGTSLYEQYF.

On this clone: The identical CDR3 is also encoded by other nucleotide sequences in the sample. V gene TRBV10-3 combines with J gene TRBJ1-2, with no clear D. Trimming shortened V by 3 bases and J by 4 bases, and 6 bases separated the two germline ends. This CDR3 contains 12 residues. The germline V gene encodes CDR1 ENHRY and CDR2 SYGVKD. This chain's CDR3 is CAISEGSYGYTF. CDR3 in DNA: TGTGCCATCAGTGAAGGAAGCTATGGCTACACCTTC.

This chain links TRBV30 with TRBJ2-1; no clear D gene. Germline-derived CDR1 and CDR2 are GTSNPN and SVGIG (reference sequence). There are 11 residues in the CDR3. The V end lost 2 bases, the J end lost 11 bases, and 10 bases lay between the germline ends. The CDR3 sequence: CAWSPRVQQFF. The CDR3 DNA follows: TGTGCCTGGAGTCCCCGGGTCCAGCAGTTCTTC.

This chain links TRBV7-2 with TRBJ2-7; 9 positions match TRBD2. The CDR3 totals 15 residues. Trimming removed 5 bases from V and 5 bases from J; junction bases left unmatched: 10. Germline-derived CDR1 and CDR2 are SGHTA and FQGNSA. CDR3 sequence: CASSPASGRFHEQYF. DNA for the CDR3: TGTGCCAGCAGCCCCGCAAGCGGGAGGTTCCACGAGCAGTACTTC.

The CDR3 DNA is TGTGCCTGGACTCCGCCCCCTAGAGGGCGCTCTGGAAACACCATATATTTT. The encoded protein is CAWTPPPRGRSGNTIYF. The chain links TRBV30 to TRBJ1-3; D not resolved. Germline V lookup: CDR1 GTSNPN, CDR2 SVGIG (reference sequence). The CDR3 extends over 17 amino acids. Trimming took 4 bases from V and 0 from J, leaving 19 bases between them.